This TCR beta chain emerged from a study of blood T cells in healthy people across ages. With a J-beta primer mix and a sample-barcoded 5' primer, a second PCR ran about 6 to 11 cycles. Using its own MiXCR run on the 5' RACE reads, TCRdb lists one record per CDR3 protein. Altogether approximately 1,000,000 distinct CDR3 sequences are present, more than 35% being singletons, with the ten largest covering about 20%. Peripheral blood from each donor was collected in a volume of about 9.9 milliliters. Each sample yielded at least 6 million isolated PBMCs. The CDR3 spans 16 residues. J gave up 4 bases and V 4 bases, and 10 bases lay outside the gene matches. Per germline, CDR1 MNHNY and CDR2 SVGAGI (reference sequence). This clonotype appeared once.

Sequencing was done on a sample of blood. The chain carries TRBV6-6 and TRBJ2-1; TRBD2 agrees at 7 bases. This TCR was sampled from a woman aged 55-69 years in good health. The CDR3 region has the DNA TGTGCCAGCAGTTTCTCGCGGGAGTATAATTACAATGAGCAGTTCTTC. Residues: CASSFSREYNYNEQFF.